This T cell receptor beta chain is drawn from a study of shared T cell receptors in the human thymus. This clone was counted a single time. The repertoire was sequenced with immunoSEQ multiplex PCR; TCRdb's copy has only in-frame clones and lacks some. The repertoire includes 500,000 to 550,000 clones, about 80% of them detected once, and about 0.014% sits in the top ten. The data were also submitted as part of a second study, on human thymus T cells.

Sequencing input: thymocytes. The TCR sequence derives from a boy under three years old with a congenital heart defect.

The CDR3 region has the DNA TGTGCCAGCAGTTCGTACCGGGACAGGGGGCGAAACGGTGAAGCTTTCTTT. Translating it yields CASSSYRDRGRNGEAFF. This chain links TRBV28 with TRBJ1-1; 12 bases line up with TRBD1. This CDR3 has 17 residues. Losses at the gene ends were 4 bases for V and 7 bases for J; bases not matched to a gene: 13. Germline lookup yields CDR1 MDHEN and CDR2 SYDVKM.